This T cell receptor beta chain was recovered during a study of cytomegalovirus exposure and HLA in healthy donors. The wider study: One earlier analysis, a look at about 179 million T cells, found about 110 million unique TCR beta sequences.

The V gene lost 3 bases and the J gene lost 1 base, with 12 bases spanning the gap. There are 15 residues in the CDR3. Germline CDR1 SGHVS, CDR2 FQNEAQ. This clone was seen more than once but under ten times. Its target is unknown. PCR was performed using 60 Vbeta and 13 Jbeta primers. The protocol was immunoSEQ multiplex PCR, while the TCRdb copy is restricted to in-frame clones and leaves out a portion. The data contain about 170,000 clones, roughly 80% of them seen just once; the ten biggest clones take up approximately 0.8%. Overall study results and limits: Reported performance of the classifier showed diagnosis of cytomegalovirus status with high specificity and sensitivity.

The sequenced sample consisted of PBMCs. The TCR originated in a woman aged 18-30 years in good health and CMV-seronegative. This chain uses TRBV7-8 with TRBJ2-5, with D unresolved. The DNA for the CDR3 is TGTGCCAGCAGCTTGGTCCCCCTACCCCAAGAGACCCAGTACTTC. This sequence encodes CASSLVPLPQETQYF.